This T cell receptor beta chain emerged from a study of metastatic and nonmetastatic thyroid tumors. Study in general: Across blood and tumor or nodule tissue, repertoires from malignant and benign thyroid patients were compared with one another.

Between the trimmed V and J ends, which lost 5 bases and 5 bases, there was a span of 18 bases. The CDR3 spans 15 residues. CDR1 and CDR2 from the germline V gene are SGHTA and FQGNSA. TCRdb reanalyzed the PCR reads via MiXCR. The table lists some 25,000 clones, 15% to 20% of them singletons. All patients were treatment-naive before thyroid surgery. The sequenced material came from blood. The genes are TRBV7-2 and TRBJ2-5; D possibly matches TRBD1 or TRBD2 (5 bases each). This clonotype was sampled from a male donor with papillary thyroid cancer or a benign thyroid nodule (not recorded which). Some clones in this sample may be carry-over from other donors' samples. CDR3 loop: CASSPQGISGETQYF. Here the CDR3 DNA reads TGTGCCAGCAGCCCCCAGGGCATTTCGGGGGAGACCCAGTACTTC.